These T cell receptor beta chains were read from a single sample in a study of blood T cells in healthy people across ages. TCRdb re-analysed the 5' RACE reads in MiXCR, keeping a single row per CDR3 protein. The data hold about 1.5 million distinct CDR3 sequences, with roughly 43% observed a single time. Sequences were obtained from blood. The source is a woman younger than 35 in good health. Both conserved end residues are part of each CDR3. A D gene is named only where the DNA matches it firmly. Not every row has a clone size; where given, it reads once, few, many or a size class.

d_call,clone_size,v_call,j_call,cdr3_nt,cdr3_aa
-,-,TRBV9,TRBJ2-2,TGTGCCAGCAGCGTAGTTCTCGGGGAGCTGTTTTTT,CASSVVLGELFF
-,-,TRBV12-5,TRBJ2-2,TGTGCTAGTGGTTTGGTACCAGACTCCACCGGGGAGCTGTTTTTT,CASGLVPDSTGELFF
-,few,TRBV20-1,TRBJ2-7,TGCAGTGCTAGAGGGGGCGGACTTTACGAGCAGTACTTC,CSARGGGLYEQYF
-,-,TRBV4-3,TRBJ2-7,TGCGCCAGCAGCCGGGACGGAACATCCTACGAGCAGTACTTC,CASSRDGTSYEQYF
TRBD1,-,TRBV4-3,TRBJ2-5,TGCGCCAGCAGCCGACCCCCTCGTAGACTTAGGCAGGGGGCTTGTGAGACCCAGTACTTC,CASSRPPRRLRQGACETQYF
TRBD2,-,TRBV7-9,TRBJ2-7,TGTGCCAGCAGCACGGGACTAGTCGACGAGCAGTACTTC,CASSTGLVDEQYF
-,-,TRBV7-9,TRBJ2-3,TGTGCCAGCAGCTTAGCGGGACGGTCCCCAGATACGCAGTATTTT,CASSLAGRSPDTQYF
-,-,TRBV6-6,TRBJ1-5,TGTGCCAGCAGTTACTCACCCAGGGCGGGGAGCAATCAGCCCCAGCATTTT,CASSYSPRAGSNQPQHF
-,-,TRBV15,TRBJ1-1,TGTGCCACCAGCAGAGAGGGGATAGGGAGCGGAGCTGAAGCTTTCTTT,CATSREGIGSGAEAFF
-,few,TRBV29-1,TRBJ2-1,TGCAGCGTTGAAGATTTGGCCGCTGAGCAGTTCTTC,CSVEDLAAEQFF
-,-,TRBV29-1,TRBJ2-7,TGCAGCGTGAGGGCAGGGATCACCTACGAGCAGTACTTC,CSVRAGITYEQYF
-,few,TRBV4-2,TRBJ2-1,TGTGCCAGCACTTTTGGGGGGTTAAATGAGCAGTTCTTC,CASTFGGLNEQFF
-,-,TRBV7-6,TRBJ1-3,TGTGCCAGCAGCACCCTGGACGGGAGCTCTGGAAACACCATATATTTT,CASSTLDGSSGNTIYF
-,few,TRBV6-5,TRBJ1-6,TGTGCCAGCAGTTACTCGGTGGGGCGGTCACCCCTCCACTTT,CASSYSVGRSPLHF
-,-,TRBV5-1,TRBJ1-6,TGCGCCAGCAGCAGGGACGGAGATAATTCACCCCTCCACTTT,CASSRDGDNSPLHF
-,few,TRBV25-1,TRBJ1-1,TGTGCCAGCAGTGAGGGGGGGGCCACTGAAGCTTTCTTT,CASSEGGATEAFF
-,few,TRBV20-1,TRBJ2-7,TGCAGTGCTAGGAACCCCAAGGCCTCCTACGAGCAGTACTTC,CSARNPKASYEQYF
-,-,TRBV6-5,TRBJ2-5,TGTGCCAGCAGTGACCCGTACGCCTCTCAGGATGAGCAGTACTTC,CASSDPYASQDEQYF
TRBD1,few,TRBV6-5,TRBJ1-6,TGTGCCAGCATTCACAGGGGCTATAATTCACCCCTCCACTTT,CASIHRGYNSPLHF
-,-,TRBV6-2/TRBV6-3,TRBJ2-1,TGTGCCAGCAGTCACAACGGCTACAATGAGCAGTTCTTC,CASSHNGYNEQFF
-,-,TRBV6-5,TRBJ1-1,TGTGCCAGCGGGGAACAACAAGGTGAAGCTTTCTTT,CASGEQQGEAFF
TRBD2,few,TRBV9,TRBJ2-3,TGTGCCAGCAGCCCTTTAGCGGGAGCCCTTCGACCCCCCGCAGATACGCAGTATTTT,CASSPLAGALRPPADTQYF
-,-,TRBV6-5,TRBJ2-7,TGTGCCAGCAGTTACTCGGGACTACCGGGACAGCACTACGAGCAGTACTTC,CASSYSGLPGQHYEQYF
TRBD2,few,TRBV2,TRBJ2-1,TGTGGCGCGGGAGGGAGAAGCTCCTACAATGAGCAGTTCTTC,CGAGGRSSYNEQFF
-,few,TRBV7-9,TRBJ2-3,TGTGCCAGCAGCTTAGCGCTGACAGATTCCACAGATACGCAGTATTTT,CASSLALTDSTDTQYF
-,few,TRBV12-3/TRBV12-4,TRBJ1-3,TGTGCCAGCAGTGCAGGGAGTTCTGGAAACACCATATATTTT,CASSAGSSGNTIYF
-,few,TRBV29-1,TRBJ1-2,TGCAGCGTTGAAAATGGCAGGAACTATGGCTACACCTTC,CSVENGRNYGYTF
-,few,TRBV12-3/TRBV12-4,TRBJ2-7,TGTGCCAGCAGTATCGGATTTTTCTACGAGCAGTACTTC,CASSIGFFYEQYF
TRBD2,once,TRBV9,TRBJ2-1,TGTGCCAGCAGTTCCAGCGGGGGGTCGGGGAATGAGCAGTTCTTC,CASSSSGGSGNEQFF
-,-,TRBV12-3/TRBV12-4,TRBJ2-7,TGTGCCAGCAGCGATAGCGTGGTGCACGAGCAGTACTTC,CASSDSVVHEQYF
TRBD2,-,TRBV6-5,TRBJ2-3,TGTGCCAGCAGACCTGGGACTACCATGACAGATACGCAGTATTTT,CASRPGTTMTDTQYF
-,-,TRBV12-3/TRBV12-4,TRBJ1-2,TGTGCCAGCAGTTTGGGGGGAGAGGGCCATGGCTACACCTTC,CASSLGGEGHGYTF
-,-,TRBV20-1,TRBJ1-2,TGCAGTGCTAGAGATCTGGGGGTTGATGGCTACACCTTC,CSARDLGVDGYTF
TRBD2,-,TRBV11-2,TRBJ2-3,TGTACCAGCAGCCCCTTAGCGGGGGGGCCCCCAGATACGCAGTATTTT,CTSSPLAGGPPDTQYF
-,few,TRBV12-3/TRBV12-4,TRBJ1-3,TGTGCCAGCAGTTTAGGGCAGTACACTGGAAACACCATATATTTT,CASSLGQYTGNTIYF
-,few,TRBV7-6,TRBJ1-1,TGTGCCAGCAGCTTAATCACAGGGAGTGCTGAAGCTTTCTTT,CASSLITGSAEAFF
-,-,TRBV6-2/TRBV6-3,TRBJ2-1,TGTGCCAGCAGTTACGACCCCCGGAGGGACTTTAACCTTTACGAGCAGTTCTTC,CASSYDPRRDFNLYEQFF
-,once,TRBV29-1,TRBJ1-4,TGCAGCGTTCTTCGGGGGGGACCGGATGAAAAACTGTTTTTT,CSVLRGGPDEKLFF
-,-,TRBV20-1,TRBJ2-7,TGCAGTGCTAGAGTGGCCGCTGGGAGGTACGAGCAGTACTTC,CSARVAAGRYEQYF
-,-,TRBV4-1,TRBJ2-1,TGCGCCAGCAGCCAAGTAATTTTGAACAATGAGCAGTTCTTC,CASSQVILNNEQFF
TRBD2,few,TRBV6-6,TRBJ2-3,TGTGCCAGCCTGTCTGGCGGGAGGACAGATACGCAGTATTTT,CASLSGGRTDTQYF
-,once,TRBV25-1,TRBJ2-5,TGTGCCAGCAGTCCAAAAACTAGGACGGGGGAGAGGACCCAGTACTTC,CASSPKTRTGERTQYF
TRBD2,few,TRBV10-3,TRBJ2-3,TGTGCCATCAGTGCCCGAGGGACTAGCGGGAGTAGCGCAGATACGCAGTATTTT,CAISARGTSGSSADTQYF
TRBD1,-,TRBV9,TRBJ2-3,TGTGCCAGCAGCGTAGCTCAGGGGGAAGATACGCAGTATTTT,CASSVAQGEDTQYF
-,few,TRBV12-3/TRBV12-4,TRBJ2-2,TGTGCCAGCAGTTTTGTTGACACCGGGGAGCTGTTTTTT,CASSFVDTGELFF
-,many,TRBV7-2,TRBJ2-1,TGTGCCAGCAGCGGGAACAGGGCTCGGGGCAATGAGCAGTTCTTC,CASSGNRARGNEQFF